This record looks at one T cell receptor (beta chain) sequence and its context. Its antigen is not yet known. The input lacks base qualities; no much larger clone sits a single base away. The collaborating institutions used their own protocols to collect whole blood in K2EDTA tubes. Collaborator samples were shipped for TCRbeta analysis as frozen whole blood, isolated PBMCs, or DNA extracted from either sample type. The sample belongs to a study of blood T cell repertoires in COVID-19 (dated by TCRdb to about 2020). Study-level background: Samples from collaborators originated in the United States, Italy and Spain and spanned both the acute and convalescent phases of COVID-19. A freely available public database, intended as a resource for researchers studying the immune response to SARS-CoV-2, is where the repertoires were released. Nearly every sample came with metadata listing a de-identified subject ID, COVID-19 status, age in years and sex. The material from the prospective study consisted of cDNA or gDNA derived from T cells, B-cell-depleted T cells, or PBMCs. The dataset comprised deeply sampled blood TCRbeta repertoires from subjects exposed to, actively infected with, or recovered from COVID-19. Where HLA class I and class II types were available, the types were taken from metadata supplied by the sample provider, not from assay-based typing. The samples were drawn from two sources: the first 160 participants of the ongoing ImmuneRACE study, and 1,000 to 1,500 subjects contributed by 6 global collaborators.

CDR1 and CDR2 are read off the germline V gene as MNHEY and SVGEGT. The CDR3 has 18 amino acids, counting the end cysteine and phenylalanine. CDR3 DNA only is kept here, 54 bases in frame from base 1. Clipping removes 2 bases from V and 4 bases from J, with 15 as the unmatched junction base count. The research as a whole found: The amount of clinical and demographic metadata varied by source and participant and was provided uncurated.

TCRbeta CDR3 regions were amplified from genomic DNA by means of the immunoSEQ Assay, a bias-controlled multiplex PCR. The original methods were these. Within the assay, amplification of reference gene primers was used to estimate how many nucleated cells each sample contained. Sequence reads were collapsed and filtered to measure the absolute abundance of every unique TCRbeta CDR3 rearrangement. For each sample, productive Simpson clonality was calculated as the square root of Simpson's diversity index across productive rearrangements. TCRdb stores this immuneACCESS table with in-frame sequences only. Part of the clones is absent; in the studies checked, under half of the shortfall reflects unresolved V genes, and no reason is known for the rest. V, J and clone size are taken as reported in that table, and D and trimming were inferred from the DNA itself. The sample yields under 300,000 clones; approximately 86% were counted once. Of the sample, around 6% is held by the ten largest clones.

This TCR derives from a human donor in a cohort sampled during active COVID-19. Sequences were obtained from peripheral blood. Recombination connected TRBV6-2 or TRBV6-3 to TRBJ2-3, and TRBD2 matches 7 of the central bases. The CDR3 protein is CASSYRSVPGGGSDTQYF. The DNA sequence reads TGTGCCAGCAGTTACCGGTCGGTACCGGGAGGAGGGTCAGATACGCAGTATTTT.